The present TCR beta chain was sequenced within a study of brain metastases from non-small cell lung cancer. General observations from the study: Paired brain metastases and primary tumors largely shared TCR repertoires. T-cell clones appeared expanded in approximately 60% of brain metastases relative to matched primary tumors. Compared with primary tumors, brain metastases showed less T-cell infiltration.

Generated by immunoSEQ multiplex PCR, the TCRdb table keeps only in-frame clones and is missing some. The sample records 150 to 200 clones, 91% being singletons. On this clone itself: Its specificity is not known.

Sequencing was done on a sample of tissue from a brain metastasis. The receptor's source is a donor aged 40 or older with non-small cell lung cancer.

The CDR3 DNA is TGTGCCAGCAGCCAAGATTTGTATGGAGGCTACACCTTC. It is translated as CASSQDLYGGYTF. The chain couples TRBV3-1 (or the pseudogene TRBV3-2) to TRBJ1-2; D remains unclear. CDR3 size: 13 residues. The V gene's germline CDR1 is LGHDT and CDR2 YNNKEL (reference sequence). The V end was cut by 0 bases, the J end by 8 bases, with 10 bases between.